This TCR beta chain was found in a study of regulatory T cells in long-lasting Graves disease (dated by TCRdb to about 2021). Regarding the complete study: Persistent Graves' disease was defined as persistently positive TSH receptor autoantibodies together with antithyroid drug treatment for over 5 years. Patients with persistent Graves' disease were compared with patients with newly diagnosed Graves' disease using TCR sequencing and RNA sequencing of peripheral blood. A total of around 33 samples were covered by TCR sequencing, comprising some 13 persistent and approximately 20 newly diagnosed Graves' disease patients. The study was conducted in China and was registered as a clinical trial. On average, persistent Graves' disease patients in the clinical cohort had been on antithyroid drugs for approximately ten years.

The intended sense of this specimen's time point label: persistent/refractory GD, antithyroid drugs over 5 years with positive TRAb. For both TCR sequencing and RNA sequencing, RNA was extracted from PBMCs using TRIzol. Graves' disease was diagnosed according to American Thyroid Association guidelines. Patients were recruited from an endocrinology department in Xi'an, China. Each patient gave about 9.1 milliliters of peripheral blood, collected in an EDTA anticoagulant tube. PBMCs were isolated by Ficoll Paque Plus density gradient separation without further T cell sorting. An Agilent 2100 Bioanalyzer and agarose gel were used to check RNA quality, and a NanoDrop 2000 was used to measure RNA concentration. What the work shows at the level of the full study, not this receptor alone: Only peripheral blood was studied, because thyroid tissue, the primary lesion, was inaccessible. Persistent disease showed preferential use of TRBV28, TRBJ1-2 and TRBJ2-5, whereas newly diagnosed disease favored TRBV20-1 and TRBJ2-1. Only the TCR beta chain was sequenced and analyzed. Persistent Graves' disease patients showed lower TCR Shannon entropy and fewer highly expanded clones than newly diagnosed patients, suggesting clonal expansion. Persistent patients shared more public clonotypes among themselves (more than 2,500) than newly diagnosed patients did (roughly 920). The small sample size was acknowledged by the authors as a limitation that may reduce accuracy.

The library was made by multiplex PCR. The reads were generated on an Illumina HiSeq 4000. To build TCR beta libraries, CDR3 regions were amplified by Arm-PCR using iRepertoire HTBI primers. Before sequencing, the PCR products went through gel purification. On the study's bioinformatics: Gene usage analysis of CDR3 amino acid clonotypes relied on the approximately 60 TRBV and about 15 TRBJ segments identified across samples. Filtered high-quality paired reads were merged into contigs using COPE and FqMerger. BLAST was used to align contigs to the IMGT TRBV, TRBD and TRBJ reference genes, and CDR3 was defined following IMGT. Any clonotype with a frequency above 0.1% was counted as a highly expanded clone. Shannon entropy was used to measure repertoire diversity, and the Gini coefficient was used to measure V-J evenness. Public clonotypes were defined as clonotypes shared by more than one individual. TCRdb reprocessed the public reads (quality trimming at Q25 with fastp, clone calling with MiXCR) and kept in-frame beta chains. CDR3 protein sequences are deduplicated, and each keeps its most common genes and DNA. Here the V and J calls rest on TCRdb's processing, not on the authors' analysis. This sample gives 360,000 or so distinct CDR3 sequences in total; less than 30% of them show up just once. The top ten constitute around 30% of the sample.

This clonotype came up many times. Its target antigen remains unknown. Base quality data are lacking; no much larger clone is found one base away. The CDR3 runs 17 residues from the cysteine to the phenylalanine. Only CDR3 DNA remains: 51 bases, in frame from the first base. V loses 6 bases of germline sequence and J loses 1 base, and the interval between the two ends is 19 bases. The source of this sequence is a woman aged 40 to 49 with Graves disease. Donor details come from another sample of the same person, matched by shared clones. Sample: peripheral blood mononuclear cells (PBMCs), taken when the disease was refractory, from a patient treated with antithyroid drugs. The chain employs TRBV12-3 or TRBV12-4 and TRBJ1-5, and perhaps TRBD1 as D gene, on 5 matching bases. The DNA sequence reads TGTGCCAGCAGCCCCGGGGACTGGGTTGGAAGCAATCAGCCCCAGCATTTT. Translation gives CASSPGDWVGSNQPQHF.